A selection of T cell receptor beta chains follows, all from one sample in a study of blood T cell repertoires in COVID-19. Only in-frame clones appear in the TCRdb table, and some are missing; sequencing was by immunoSEQ multiplex PCR. This sample has over 150,000 clones, with 80% to 85% found just once. Source material: peripheral blood. These receptors all stem from a woman in her thirties or forties with COVID-19, enrolled during active disease. Each CDR3 is given with its conserved first and last residue. The D gene is left open where the match is weak. Only some rows state a clone size, as once, few, many or a class for expanded clones.

d_gene: TRBD2; j_gene: TRBJ2-5; v_gene: TRBV9; abundance: once; CDR3aa: CASSVGGGGASMKTQYF; CDR3nt: TGTGCCAGCAGCGTAGGTGGCGGGGGGGCGTCGATGAAGACCCAGTACTTC
d_gene: TRBD2; j_gene: TRBJ2-7; v_gene: TRBV10-1; abundance: -; CDR3aa: CASTPGLAPYEQYF; CDR3nt: TGCGCCAGCACCCCGGGACTAGCTCCCTACGAGCAGTACTTC
d_gene: TRBD2; j_gene: TRBJ2-1; v_gene: TRBV9; abundance: -; CDR3aa: CASSVAGGQNEQFF; CDR3nt: TGTGCCAGCAGCGTCGCGGGAGGGCAGAATGAGCAGTTCTTC
d_gene: -; j_gene: TRBJ1-3; v_gene: TRBV7-9; abundance: -; CDR3aa: CASSLEGITGNTIYF; CDR3nt: TGTGCCAGCAGCTTAGAGGGGATTACTGGAAACACCATATATTTT
d_gene: -; j_gene: TRBJ1-1; v_gene: TRBV18; abundance: -; CDR3aa: CASSPNWGSRGNTEAFF; CDR3nt: TGTGCCAGCTCTCCCAATTGGGGAAGCAGGGGGAACACTGAAGCTTTCTTT
d_gene: -; j_gene: TRBJ1-4; v_gene: TRBV28; abundance: -; CDR3aa: CASRTGQFNEKLFF; CDR3nt: TGTGCCAGCAGGACAGGCCAGTTTAATGAAAAACTGTTTTTT
d_gene: -; j_gene: TRBJ1-2; v_gene: TRBV6-4; abundance: -; CDR3aa: CASKNRDSSGYTF; CDR3nt: TGTGCCAGCAAGAACCGGGACTCCTCTGGCTACACCTTC
d_gene: -; j_gene: TRBJ2-7; v_gene: TRBV27; abundance: -; CDR3aa: CASSLTARYEQYF; CDR3nt: TGTGCCAGCAGTTTAACCGCCAGATACGAGCAGTACTTC
d_gene: -; j_gene: TRBJ1-2; v_gene: TRBV28; abundance: -; CDR3aa: CASSLVVTASYGYTF; CDR3nt: TGTGCCAGCAGTTTGGTGGTGACAGCTTCCTATGGCTACACCTTC
d_gene: -; j_gene: TRBJ1-5; v_gene: TRBV3-1/TRBV3-2; abundance: -; CDR3aa: CASSQTLQVNQPQHF; CDR3nt: TGTGCCAGCAGCCAAACGTTACAGGTCAATCAGCCCCAGCATTTT
d_gene: TRBD1; j_gene: TRBJ2-5; v_gene: TRBV5-4; abundance: -; CDR3aa: CASSFRGQGETQYF; CDR3nt: TGTGCCAGCAGCTTCCGGGGACAGGGAGAGACCCAGTACTTC
d_gene: TRBD1; j_gene: TRBJ2-3; v_gene: TRBV6-5; abundance: -; CDR3aa: CASSSTGSTDTQYF; CDR3nt: TGTGCCAGCAGTTCGACAGGGAGCACAGATACGCAGTATTTT
d_gene: -; j_gene: TRBJ1-5; v_gene: TRBV28; abundance: few; CDR3aa: CASSTGHIPYSNQPQHF; CDR3nt: TGTGCCAGCAGTACAGGACACATACCTTATAGCAATCAGCCCCAGCATTTT
d_gene: -; j_gene: TRBJ2-3; v_gene: TRBV7-8; abundance: -; CDR3aa: CASSLASQAQYF; CDR3nt: TGTGCCAGCAGCTTAGCGAGCCAGGCGCAGTATTTT
d_gene: -; j_gene: TRBJ1-6; v_gene: TRBV5-4; abundance: few; CDR3aa: CASSLPRVPLHF; CDR3nt: TGTGCCAGCAGCTTGCCCCGAGTCCCCCTCCACTTT